This record concerns one T cell receptor beta chain sequence. V lost 5 bases and J 2 bases, leaving 6 bases between the germline ends. Germline CDR1 and CDR2: DFQATT and SNEGSKA (reference sequence). The CDR3 runs to 11 residues. The data are from a study of blood T cell repertoires in COVID-19. As for the study in general: Material from acute and convalescent COVID-19 was sourced from the United States, Italy and Spain. Nucleic acid was either cDNA or gDNA, and it came from T cells, B-cell-depleted T cells, or PBMCs.

Authors' methods: Reference gene primer amplification in the assay estimated nucleated cell counts. Some clones are missing from TCRdb's copy, which holds only in-frame ones; the method was immunoSEQ multiplex PCR. That table furnishes V, J and clone size, whereas the DNA furnished D and trimming. Here the sample spans 150,000 to 200,000 clones, under 90% being singletons. This chain joins TRBV20-1 and TRBJ2-5; no clear D gene. The sequenced sample consisted of peripheral blood. The clonotype originates from a human donor in a cohort sampled during active COVID-19. The CDR3 nucleotides are TGCAGTGCTTGGCAGCAAGAGACCCAGTACTTC. Translated, it gives CSAWQQETQYF.